Listed below are T cell receptor beta chains from one sample, sequenced in a study of T cell repertoires in cytomegalovirus infection. Antigens for these TCRs are unknown. Each CDR3 protein is one row after TCRdb ran MiXCR on the reads. The table records about 330,000 distinct CDR3 sequences, roughly 34% of them present only once. The source material was cultured PBMCs, sampled from culture after CMV antigen stimulation. Receptors originate from a human donor in good health (CMV status not recorded). Some clones in this sample may be carry-over from other donors' samples. The CDR3 runs from the conserved cysteine through the conserved F or W. Each record gives: D gene, V gene, clone size, J gene, CDR3 DNA, CDR3 protein. The D gene is left open where the match is weak. Only some rows state a clone size, as once, few, many or a class for expanded clones.

TRBD2	TRBV11-2	many	TRBJ2-2	TGTGCCAGCAGTTCGACTAGCGGGATGGCCGGGGAGCTGTTTTTT	CASSSTSGMAGELFF
-	TRBV19	-	TRBJ1-1	TGTGCTACCGCCCCTGGCGCTATGAACACTGGAGCTTTCTTT	CATAPGAMNTGAFF
-	TRBV12-3/TRBV12-4	many	TRBJ1-1	TGTGCCAGCAGTTTCAGTCTACTAGGGTGGGGGAACACTGAAGCTTTCTTT	CASSFSLLGWGNTEAFF
-	TRBV20-1	-	TRBJ1-2	TGCAGTGCTAGGGACCACTGGTCCTCTAACTATGGCTACACCTTC	CSARDHWSSNYGYTF
TRBD2	TRBV7-2	many	TRBJ2-1	TGTGCCAGCAGCCTAGGTATAGCGGGAGCCACTGAGCAGTTCTTC	CASSLGIAGATEQFF
-	TRBV18	-	TRBJ2-7	TGTGCCAGCTCACCACCGGACAGAGTAGGCTACGAGCAGTACTTC	CASSPPDRVGYEQYF
-	TRBV20-1	few	TRBJ1-5	TGCAGTGCTAGAGCAGGGGCTGCCAATCAGCCCCAGCATTTT	CSARAGAANQPQHF
TRBD2	TRBV20-1	few	TRBJ2-3	TGCAGTGCAAGCCTTTTCAGCGGGGGAACCACAGATACGCAGTATTTT	CSASLFSGGTTDTQYF
-	TRBV7-2	many	TRBJ1-5	TGTGCCAGCAGCTTAAGTTGGAATCAGCCCCAGCATTTT	CASSLSWNQPQHF
TRBD1	TRBV29-1	-	TRBJ1-5	TGCGTCAAGGACAGGGCCCAGCCCCAGCATTTT	CVKDRAQPQHF
TRBD1	TRBV27	-	TRBJ2-5	TGTGCCAGCAGTTTCGGGACAGGGAAAGAGACCCAGTACTTC	CASSFGTGKETQYF
-	TRBV27	once	TRBJ2-4	TGTGCCAGCAGTTTATCAGGCGGAAACATTCAGTACTTC	CASSLSGGNIQYF
-	TRBV9	once	TRBJ1-1	TGTGCCAGCAGCGTAGAACCGGACACTGAAGCTTTCTTT	CASSVEPDTEAFF
-	TRBV28	-	TRBJ1-2	TGTGCCAGCAGTACCCCCGTTCAGGGGAGGGATGGCTACACCTTC	CASSTPVQGRDGYTF
-	TRBV6-2/TRBV6-3	few	TRBJ2-1	TGTGCCAGCACCAATCTGTCGAGAACCTACAATGAGCAGTTCTTC	CASTNLSRTYNEQFF
TRBD1	TRBV12-3/TRBV12-4	many	TRBJ2-2	TGTGCCAGCAGCTCAACCGGGACAGTCACCGGGGAGCTGTTTTTT	CASSSTGTVTGELFF
-	TRBV19	few	TRBJ2-5	TGTGCCAGTAACCCGACAGGCCAAGAGACCCAGTACTTC	CASNPTGQETQYF
TRBD1	TRBV4-2	few	TRBJ1-1	TGTGCCAGCAGCCAAAGATTGTTACCGGGACAGGGGGTTCACAACACTGAAGCTTTCTTT	CASSQRLLPGQGVHNTEAFF
-	TRBV11-3	-	TRBJ1-5	TGTGCCAGCAGCTTACAGGGCGAGTACAGCAATCAGCCCCAGCATTTT	CASSLQGEYSNQPQHF
-	TRBV19	few	TRBJ1-1	TGCATGGCAGGGCGGACTGAAGCTTTCTTT	CMAGRTEAFF
-	TRBV25-1	few	TRBJ2-3	TGTGCCAGCTCACCAAAAGGGGATACGCAGTATTTT	CASSPKGDTQYF
TRBD2	TRBV20-1	-	TRBJ2-7	TGCAGTGCTAGGGGTCTTGGTAGCGGGAAAGGTATTGACGAGCAGTACTTC	CSARGLGSGKGIDEQYF
TRBD2	TRBV14	few	TRBJ2-7	TGTGCCAGCAGCCCTTCGTTGGCGGGAGGGAGGCACGAGCAGTACTTC	CASSPSLAGGRHEQYF
-	TRBV12-3/TRBV12-4	few	TRBJ1-1	TGTGCCAGCAGTCGAACGACAGGAATGAACACTGAAGCTTTCTTT	CASSRTTGMNTEAFF
TRBD2	TRBV7-2	many	TRBJ2-2	TGTGCCAGCAGCCGAGGACTAGCGGTTACCGGGGAGCTGTTTTTT	CASSRGLAVTGELFF
-	TRBV14	-	TRBJ2-3	TGTGCCAGCAGCCATTTTATTAGCACAGATACGCAGTATTTT	CASSHFISTDTQYF
-	TRBV20-1	few	TRBJ2-2	TGCAGTGCTAATAGACTTGGGGGCTCCACCGGGGAGCTGTTTTTT	CSANRLGGSTGELFF
-	TRBV5-1	few	TRBJ1-1	TGCGCCAGCAGCTTGAATGAGGCGGACGGATCTTACGTCTTGATGAACACTGAAGCTTTCTTT	CASSLNEADGSYVLMNTEAFF
-	TRBV7-8	-	TRBJ1-3	TGTGCCAGCAGCTCATCCTGGGACGGAGCATTCTCTGGAAACACCATATATTTT	CASSSSWDGAFSGNTIYF
-	TRBV19	-	TRBJ1-5	TGTGCCAGTAGTGCCCAGGTGGGACAGCCCCAGCATTTT	CASSAQVGQPQHF
TRBD1	TRBV10-2	few	TRBJ1-5	TGCGCCAGCTCAGCCAGGGGGAACAATCAGCCCCAGCATTTT	CASSARGNNQPQHF
-	TRBV12-3/TRBV12-4	few	TRBJ1-4	TGTGCCAGCAGGTCGGACACCAATGAAAAACTGTTTTTT	CASRSDTNEKLFF
-	TRBV10-3	few	TRBJ1-1	TGTGCCATCTCACAACAGGAGAACACTGAAGCTTTCTTT	CAISQQENTEAFF
TRBD2	TRBV7-2	many	TRBJ2-4	TGTGCCAGCAGCAAAGAACCGGGAGGCCCTAAGTACTTC	CASSKEPGGPKYF
-	TRBV27	few	TRBJ2-7	TGTGCCAGCAGCAACGGAGGGATCAAACCCTACGAGCAGTACTTC	CASSNGGIKPYEQYF
-	TRBV7-6	many	TRBJ1-1	TGTGCCAGCAGCTTAGCGGAGGCGAACACTGAAGCTTTCTTT	CASSLAEANTEAFF
-	TRBV7-9	few	TRBJ2-7	TGTGCCAGCAGCGCACAGGCTTCCTACGAGCAGTACTTC	CASSAQASYEQYF
-	TRBV2	few	TRBJ2-3	TGTGCCAGCAGTGCGGCTGACTACACAGATACGCAGTATTTT	CASSAADYTDTQYF
-	TRBV3-1	-	TRBJ1-2	TGTGCCAGCAGCCAAGTCCGGTTCTATGGCTACACCTTC	CASSQVRFYGYTF
-	TRBV7-2	-	TRBJ1-3	TGTGCCAGCAGCTTCTCTCTAACGAGAGGAAACACCATATATTTT	CASSFSLTRGNTIYF
-	TRBV6-5	few	TRBJ1-2	TGTGCCAGCAGGGTTTATGGCGGTGGCTACACCTTC	CASRVYGGGYTF